The source of this T cell receptor (beta chain) is a study of T cells in Graves' hyperthyroidism and ophthalmopathy. Whole-study context: Sampling of peripheral blood happened at initial diagnosis, prior to any treatment.

Orbital computed tomography and thyroid ultrasound, together with serum TRAb and thyroxine and clinical symptoms, were used for diagnoses. Turning to this clonotype: Its antigen is still unknown.

Unmatched junction bases numbered 7, after V lost 0 bases and J lost 6 bases. The CDR3 spans 15 residues. Germline V gene lookup returns CDR1 SGHRS and CDR2 YFSETQ. From RNA transcripts, TCR beta CDR3 regions were amplified. The study used the HTBI primer set for a first-round RT-PCR of the TCR CDR3. Each CDR3 protein is one row after TCRdb ran MiXCR on the multiplex PCR reads. The repertoire has 490,000 or so distinct CDR3 sequences, about 20% of them found once; the top ten carry approximately 49%. Study-level points and caveats: Most clonotypes expanded in thyroid above 0.001 were likewise present in blood. A model using 13 V-J features told ophthalmopathy apart from stable hyperthyroidism.

J is TRBJ2-7 and V is TRBV5-1; 9 positions match TRBD1. The receptor was derived from a woman aged 70-85 years with Graves' ophthalmopathy. The sample taken for sequencing was blood. The CDR3 DNA is TGCGCCAGCAGCTTGGATGGACAGGGGAACGGCGAGCAGTACTTC. This translates into CASSLDGQGNGEQYF. Supplemented by reference TRBV5-1 and TRBJ2-7, the full variable domain reads KAGVTQTPRYLIKTRGQQVTLSCSPISGHRSVSWYQQTPGQGLQFLFEYFSETQRNKGNFPGRFSGRQFSNSRSEMNVSTLELGDSALYLCASSLDGQGNGEQYFGPGTRLTVT.